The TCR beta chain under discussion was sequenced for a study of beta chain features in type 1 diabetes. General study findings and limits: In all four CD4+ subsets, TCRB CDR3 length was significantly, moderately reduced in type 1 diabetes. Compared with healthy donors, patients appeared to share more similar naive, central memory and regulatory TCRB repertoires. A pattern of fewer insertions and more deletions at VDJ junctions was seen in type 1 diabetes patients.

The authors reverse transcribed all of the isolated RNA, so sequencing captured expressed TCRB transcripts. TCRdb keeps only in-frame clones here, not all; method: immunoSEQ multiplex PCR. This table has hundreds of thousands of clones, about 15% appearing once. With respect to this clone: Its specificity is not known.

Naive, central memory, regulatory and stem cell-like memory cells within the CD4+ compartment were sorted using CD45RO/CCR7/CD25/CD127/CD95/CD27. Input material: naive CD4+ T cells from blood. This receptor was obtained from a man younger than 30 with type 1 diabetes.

Written as DNA, the CDR3 is TGTGCCAGCTCAAGCCGGGACAGGGGGGAAGATGAGCAGTTCTTC. It specifies CASSSRDRGEDEQFF. The chain is built from TRBV18 and TRBJ2-1; 11 bases agree with TRBD1. Germline CDR1 is KGHSH and CDR2 is LQKENI. V shed 5 bases and J 8 bases; nucleotides not matched to a gene: 8. The CDR3 has 15 residues. The whole variable domain, remainder taken from reference TRBV18 and TRBJ2-1, is NAGVMQNPRHLVRRRGQEARLRCSPMKGHSHVYWYRQLPEEGLKFMVYLQKENIIDESGMPKERFSAEFPKEGPSILRIQQVVRGDSAAYFCASSSRDRGEDEQFFGPGTRLTVL.